A single sample is the source of the 15 T cell receptor beta chains below, sequenced in a study of T cell repertoires in cytomegalovirus infection (dated by TCRdb to about 2019). The intended sense of this specimen's treatment or condition label: in vitro stimulation with specific CMV peptide epitopes to enrich CMV-specific T cells. These reads were obtained on an Illumina HiSeq 1500. Through fastp at Q25 and MiXCR, TCRdb rebuilt clones from the public reads, retaining in-frame beta chains. Merged by CDR3 protein, the rows form single entries marked with the most common genes and DNA. Recorded for this sample are roughly 860,000 distinct CDR3 sequences; 30% to 35% of them occurred a single time. The leading ten clones occupy around 11% of the sample. Their antigen targets remain unknown. The sample in question was cultured CD8+ T cells from PBMCs, obtained from culture after CMV antigen stimulation. The source is a human donor in good health (CMV status not recorded). Some clones in this sample may be carry-over from other donors' samples.

This clonotype came up a few times. This sequence joins TRBV7-2 and TRBJ1-5, with D unclear. CDR3 length: 15 residues. Germline V lookup: CDR1 SGHTA, CDR2 FQGNSA. The V and J ends lost 1 base and 8 bases respectively, with 15 bases between them. CDR3 nucleotides: TGTGCCAGCAGCTTAGAGCCAGCCAGGTCGGAGCCCCAGCATTTT. This sequence encodes CASSLEPARSEPQHF. The full variable domain, rest sourced from reference TRBV7-2 and TRBJ1-5, is GAGVSQSPSNKVTEKGKDVELRCDPISGHTALYWYRQSLGQGLEFLIYFQGNSAPDKSGLPSDRFSAERTGGSVSTLTIQRTQQEDSAVYLCASSLEPARSEPQHFGDGTRLSIL.

This clonotype was picked up a small number of times. The chain employs TRBV27 and TRBJ1-4, with D uncertain. This CDR3 spans 13 amino acids. Trimming stripped 2 bases from V and 7 bases from J, with 8 bases between. Germline CDR1 is MNHEY and CDR2 is SMNVEV (reference sequence). In DNA form, the CDR3 reads TGTGCCAGCAGTTTAATGGGAACTGAAAAACTGTTTTTT. This codes for CASSLMGTEKLFF. The full variable domain, in which reference TRBV27 and TRBJ1-4 provide the parts outside the CDR3, is EAQVTQNPRYLITVTGKKLTVTCSQNMNHEYMSWYRQDPGLGLRQIYYSMNVEVTDKGDVPEGYKVSRKEKRNFPLILESPSPNQTSLYFCASSLMGTEKLFFGSGTQLSVL.

This clonotype was detected many times. The chain carries TRBV7-9 and TRBJ2-3; D not resolved. Germline CDR1 and CDR2: SEHNR and FQNEAQ (reference sequence). Trimming cost V 3 bases and J 2 bases, with 6 bases left between them. The CDR3 consists of 13 residues. The CDR3 loop is CASSLEFTDTQYF. The CDR3 DNA follows: TGTGCCAGCAGCTTGGAATTCACAGATACGCAGTATTTT.

This chain uses TRBV3-1 with TRBJ1-2; D uncertain. The CDR3 loop spans 14 amino acids. Trimming stripped 2 bases from V and 8 bases from J, with 15 bases between. Per germline, CDR1 LGHDT and CDR2 YNNKEL (reference sequence). The CDR3 protein is CASSQKGLGGGYTF. The CDR3, as DNA: TGTGCCAGCAGCCAAAAAGGCCTAGGAGGGGGCTACACCTTC.

This chain connects TRBV25-1 to TRBJ1-5; no firm D call. Trimming pared 2 bases from V and 0 bases from J, leaving 8 bases between. Germline assignment: CDR1 MGHDK and CDR2 SYGVNS. The CDR3 runs 15 residues. The CDR3 region is CASSEDIYSNQPQHF. The CDR3 DNA is TGTGCCAGCAGTGAAGACATCTATAGCAATCAGCCCCAGCATTTT. The variable domain in full, completed from reference TRBV25-1 and TRBJ1-5, reads EADIYQTPRYLVIGTGKKITLECSQTMGHDKMYWYQQDPGMELHLIHYSYGVNSTEKGDLSSESTVSRIRTEHFPLTLESARPSHTSQYLCASSEDIYSNQPQHFGDGTRLSIL.

This clonotype was seen ten or more times. The chain combines TRBV10-3 with TRBJ2-5, with D unclear. V shed 0 bases and J shed 1 base, with 12 bases lying between them. CDR3 length equals 16 residues. Germline V gives CDR1 ENHRY, CDR2 SYGVKD. The CDR3 nucleotides read TGTGCCATCAGTGAGTCCCCGGAGAGAGGCCAAGAGACCCAGTACTTC. Translating it yields CAISESPERGQETQYF.

Worth noting for this clonotype: A single base separates this from a much larger clone, so it may be a read error. V gene TRBV6-2 or TRBV6-3 combines with J gene TRBJ2-5, with TRBD2 matching over 7 bases. The CDR3 length is 14 residues. Per germline, CDR1 MNHEY and CDR2 SVGEGT. The CDR3 reads CTSSPTRGEGTQYF. CDR3 bases: TGTACCAGCAGCCCCACTAGAGGGGAGGGGACCCAGTACTTC.

The CDR3 coding sequence is TGTGCCAGCAGTTATTGGGCCCCCGGGTTCTTTGGGGAAAATGAAAAACTGTTTTTT. It translates to CASSYWAPGFFGENEKLFF. The chain links TRBV6-5 to TRBJ1-4; D unresolved. CDR3 length: 19 residues. The germline V and J ends were trimmed by 3 bases and 5 bases, with 25 bases remaining between them. The germline gives CDR1 MNHEY, CDR2 SVGAGI.

As DNA, the CDR3 is TGCAGTGCTAGAGAACAGGGCAGGGGCTACAATGAGCAGTTCTTC. As protein: CSAREQGRGYNEQFF. This rearrangement joins TRBV20-1 to TRBJ2-1; possibly TRBD1 for D (6 bases). Germline assignment: CDR1 DFQATT and CDR2 SNEGSKA (reference sequence). This CDR3 comprises 15 residues. V was cut by 0 bases and J by 3 bases, with 12 bases left in between.

The chain recombines TRBV12-3 or TRBV12-4 with TRBJ1-2, with a weak D call TRBD1 (5 bases). Deletions cut 5 bases from V and 6 bases from J, with 16 bases between. The CDR3 is made up of 14 amino acids. CDR3 region: CASSTGGARNGYTF. Here the CDR3 DNA reads TGTGCCAGCAGTACCGGCGGGGCGAGGAATGGCTACACCTTC.

The chain combines TRBV7-9 with TRBJ1-1; 7 bases align to TRBD1. The germline V gene has CDR1 SEHNR and CDR2 FQNEAQ (reference sequence). CDR3 size: 17 residues. Trimming at V came to 5 bases and at J to 1 base, leaving 13 bases not matched to a gene. The CDR3 here is CASSPGGRTGRNTEAFF. For the CDR3, the DNA is TGTGCCAGCAGCCCAGGAGGGCGGACAGGACGGAACACTGAAGCTTTCTTT.

Of note for this clonotype: A clone one base away is much larger, so this may be a read error. The chain carries TRBV6-4 and TRBJ2-2; D remains unclear. This CDR3 spans 12 amino acids. Germline CDR1 reads MRHNA; CDR2 reads SNTAGT. V lost 2 bases and J lost 7, with 5 bases in between. The CDR3 nucleotides read TGTGCCAGCAGTGACGGGAACGGGGAGCTGTTTTTT. Its protein product is CASSDGNGELFF.

The chain recombines TRBV27 with TRBJ2-1; TRBD2 aligns across 8 bases. Germline V gives CDR1 MNHEY, CDR2 SMNVEV (reference sequence). This CDR3 has 15 amino acids. Trimming at V came to 8 bases and at J to 4 bases, leaving 10 bases not matched to a gene. The CDR3 bases are TGTGCCAGCGGATTCGGGCTAGCGGGTTACAATGAGCAGTTCTTC. Residues: CASGFGLAGYNEQFF.

This sequence joins TRBV12-3 or TRBV12-4 and TRBJ2-5, with D possibly matching TRBD2 (6 bases). Trimming cost V 6 bases and J 4 bases, with 9 bases left between them. The CDR3 spans 12 residues. The DNA for the CDR3 is TGTGCCAGCAGCGAGGAGGGAGAGACCCAGTACTTC. Residues: CASSEEGETQYF.

This clonotype was detected only a few times. The V and J genes are TRBV5-5 and TRBJ1-1; D ambiguous. V lost 1 base to trimming and J lost 1 base, with 8 bases between them. Germline V CDR1 and CDR2: SGHKS, YYEKEE (reference sequence). The CDR3 runs to 14 residues. CDR3 protein: CASSLKGENTEAFF. The CDR3 region has the DNA TGTGCCAGCAGCTTGAAGGGTGAGAACACTGAAGCTTTCTTT.